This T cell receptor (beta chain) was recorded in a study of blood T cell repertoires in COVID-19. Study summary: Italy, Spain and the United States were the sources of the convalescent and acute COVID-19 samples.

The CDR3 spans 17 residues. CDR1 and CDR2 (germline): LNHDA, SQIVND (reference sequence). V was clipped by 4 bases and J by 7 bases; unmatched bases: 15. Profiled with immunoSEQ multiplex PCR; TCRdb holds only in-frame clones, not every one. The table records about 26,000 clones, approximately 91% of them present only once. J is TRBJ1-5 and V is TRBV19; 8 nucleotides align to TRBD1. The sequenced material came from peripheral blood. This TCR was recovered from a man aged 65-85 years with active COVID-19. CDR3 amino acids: CASSTAWGRGQGQPQHF. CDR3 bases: TGTGCCAGTAGTACCGCCTGGGGCAGGGGGCAGGGACAGCCCCAGCATTTT.